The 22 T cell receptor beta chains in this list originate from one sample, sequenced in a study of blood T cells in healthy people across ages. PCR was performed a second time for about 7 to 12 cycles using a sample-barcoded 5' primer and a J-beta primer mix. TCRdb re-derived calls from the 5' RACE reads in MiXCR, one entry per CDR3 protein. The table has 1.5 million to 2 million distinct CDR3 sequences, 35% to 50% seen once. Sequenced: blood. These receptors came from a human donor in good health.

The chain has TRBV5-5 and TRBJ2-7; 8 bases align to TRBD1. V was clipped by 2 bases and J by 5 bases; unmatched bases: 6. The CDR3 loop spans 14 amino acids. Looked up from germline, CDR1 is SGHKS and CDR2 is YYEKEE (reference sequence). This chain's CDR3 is CASSFPGGFNEQYF. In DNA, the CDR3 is TGTGCCAGCAGCTTCCCAGGGGGCTTCAACGAGCAGTACTTC.

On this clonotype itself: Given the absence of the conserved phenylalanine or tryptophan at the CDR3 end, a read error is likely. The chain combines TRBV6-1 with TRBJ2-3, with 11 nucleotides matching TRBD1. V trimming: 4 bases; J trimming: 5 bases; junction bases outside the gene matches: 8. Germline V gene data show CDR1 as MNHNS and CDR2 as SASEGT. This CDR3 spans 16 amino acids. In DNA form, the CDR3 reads TGTGCCAGCAGTGTATTCGGACAGGGGGCGGAAGATACGCAGTATTGT. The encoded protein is CASSVFGQGAEDTQYC.

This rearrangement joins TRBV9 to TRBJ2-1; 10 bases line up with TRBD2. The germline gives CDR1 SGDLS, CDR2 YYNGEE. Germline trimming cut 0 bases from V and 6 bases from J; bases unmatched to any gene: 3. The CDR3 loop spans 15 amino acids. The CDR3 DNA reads TGTGCCAGCAGCGTAGGCTCTAGCGGGGGCAATGAGCAGTTCTTC. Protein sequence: CASSVGSSGGNEQFF.

The CDR3 coding sequence is TGCAGTGCTAGTACAAGGAACGAGCAGTACTTC. Translating gives CSASTRNEQYF. The V gene is TRBV20-1, the J gene TRBJ2-5; D is undetermined. The better agreement between TRBJ2-7 and the DNA end casts doubt on the J call. Germline-derived CDR1 and CDR2 are DFQATT and SNEGSKA (reference sequence). The CDR3 extends over 11 amino acids.

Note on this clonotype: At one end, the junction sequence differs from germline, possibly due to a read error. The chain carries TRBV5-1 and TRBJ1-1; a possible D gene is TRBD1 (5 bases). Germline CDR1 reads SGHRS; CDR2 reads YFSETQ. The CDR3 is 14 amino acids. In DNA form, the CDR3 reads TGCGTCAGCAGCACACAGGCTCTGGACACTGAAGCTTTCTTT. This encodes CVSSTQALDTEAFF.

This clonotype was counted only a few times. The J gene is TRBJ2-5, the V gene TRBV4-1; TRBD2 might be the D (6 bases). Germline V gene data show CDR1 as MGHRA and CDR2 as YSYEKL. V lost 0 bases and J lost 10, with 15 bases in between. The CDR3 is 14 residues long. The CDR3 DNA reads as TGCGCCAGCAGCCAAGAGTCGGGGGTTGGTGTCCAGTACTTC. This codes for CASSQESGVGVQYF.

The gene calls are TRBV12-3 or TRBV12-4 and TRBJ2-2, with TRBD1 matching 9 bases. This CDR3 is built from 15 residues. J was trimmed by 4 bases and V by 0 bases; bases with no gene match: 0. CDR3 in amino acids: CASSLATGGTGELFF. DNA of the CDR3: TGTGCCAGCAGTTTAGCGACAGGGGGCACCGGGGAGCTGTTTTTT.

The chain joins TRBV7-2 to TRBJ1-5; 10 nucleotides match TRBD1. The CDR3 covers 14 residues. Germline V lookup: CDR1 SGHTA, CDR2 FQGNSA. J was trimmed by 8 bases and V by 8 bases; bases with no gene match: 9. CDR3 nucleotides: TGTGCCAGCGGGGGACAGGGGACATATGAGCCCCAGCATTTT. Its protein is CASGGQGTYEPQHF.

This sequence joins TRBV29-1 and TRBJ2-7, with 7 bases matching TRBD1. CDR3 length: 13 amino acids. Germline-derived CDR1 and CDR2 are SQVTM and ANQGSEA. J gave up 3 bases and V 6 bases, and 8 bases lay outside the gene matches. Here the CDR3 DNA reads TGCAGCGTCGGGGACAGCTACTTCTACGAGCAGTACTTC. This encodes CSVGDSYFYEQYF.

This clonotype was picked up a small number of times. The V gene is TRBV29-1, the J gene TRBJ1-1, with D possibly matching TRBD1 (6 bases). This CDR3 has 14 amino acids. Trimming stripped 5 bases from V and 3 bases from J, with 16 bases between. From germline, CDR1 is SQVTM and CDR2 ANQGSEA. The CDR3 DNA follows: TGCAGCGTTTTTGAGGGGGGAGGCTACACTGAAGCTTTCTTT. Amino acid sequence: CSVFEGGGYTEAFF.

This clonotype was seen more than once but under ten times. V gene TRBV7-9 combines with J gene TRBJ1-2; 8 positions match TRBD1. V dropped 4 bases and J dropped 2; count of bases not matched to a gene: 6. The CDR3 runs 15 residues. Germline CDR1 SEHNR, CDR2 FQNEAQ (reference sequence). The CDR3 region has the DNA TGTGCCAGCAGCTCCGCAGGGGGCTGGAACTATGGCTACACCTTC. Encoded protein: CASSSAGGWNYGYTF.

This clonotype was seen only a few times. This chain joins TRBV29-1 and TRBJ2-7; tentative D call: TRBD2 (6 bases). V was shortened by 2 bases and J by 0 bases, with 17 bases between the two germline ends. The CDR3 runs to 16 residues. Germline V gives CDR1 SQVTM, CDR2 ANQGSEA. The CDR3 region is CSVEPFSGGSSYEQYF. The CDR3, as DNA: TGCAGCGTTGAACCTTTTTCCGGGGGATCCTCCTACGAGCAGTACTTC.

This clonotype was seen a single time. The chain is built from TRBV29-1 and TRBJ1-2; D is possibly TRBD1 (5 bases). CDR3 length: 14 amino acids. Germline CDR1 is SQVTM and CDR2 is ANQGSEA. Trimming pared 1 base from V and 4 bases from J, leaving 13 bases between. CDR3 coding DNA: TGCAGCGTTGAAGGGGGCACAGGAACCTATGGCTACACCTTC. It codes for CSVEGGTGTYGYTF. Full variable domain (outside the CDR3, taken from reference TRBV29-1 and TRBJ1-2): SAVISQKPSRDICQRGTSLTIQCQVDSQVTMMFWYRQQPGQSLTLIATANQGSEATYESGFVIDKFPISRPNLTFSTLTVSNMSPEDSSIYLCSVEGGTGTYGYTFGSGTRLTVV.

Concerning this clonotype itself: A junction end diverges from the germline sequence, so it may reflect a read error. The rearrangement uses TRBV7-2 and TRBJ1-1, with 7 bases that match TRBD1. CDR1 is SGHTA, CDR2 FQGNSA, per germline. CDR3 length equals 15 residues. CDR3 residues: CASSPDRDSGTEAFF. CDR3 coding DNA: TGCGCCAGCAGCCCTGACCGGGACAGTGGCACTGAAGCTTTCTTT.

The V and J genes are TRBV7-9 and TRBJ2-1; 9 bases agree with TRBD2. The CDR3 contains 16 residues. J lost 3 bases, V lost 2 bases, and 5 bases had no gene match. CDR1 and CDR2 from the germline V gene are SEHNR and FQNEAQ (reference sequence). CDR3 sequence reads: CASSLLGLANYNEQFF. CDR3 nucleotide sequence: TGTGCCAGCAGCTTACTAGGACTAGCGAACTACAATGAGCAGTTCTTC.

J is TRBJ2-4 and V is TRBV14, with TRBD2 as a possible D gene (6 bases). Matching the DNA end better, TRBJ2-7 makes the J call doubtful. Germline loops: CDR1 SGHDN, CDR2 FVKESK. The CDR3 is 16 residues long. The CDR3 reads CASSPTGGFSSYEQYF. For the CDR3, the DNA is TGTGCCAGCAGCCCCACCGGGGGTTTTTCATCCTACGAGCAGTACTTC.

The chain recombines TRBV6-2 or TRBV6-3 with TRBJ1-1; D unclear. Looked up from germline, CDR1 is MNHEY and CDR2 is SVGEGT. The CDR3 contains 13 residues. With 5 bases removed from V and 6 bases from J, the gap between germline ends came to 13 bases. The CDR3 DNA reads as TGTGCCAGCAGTAGAAGGGTGGACGCTGAAGCTTTCTTT. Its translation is CASSRRVDAEAFF.

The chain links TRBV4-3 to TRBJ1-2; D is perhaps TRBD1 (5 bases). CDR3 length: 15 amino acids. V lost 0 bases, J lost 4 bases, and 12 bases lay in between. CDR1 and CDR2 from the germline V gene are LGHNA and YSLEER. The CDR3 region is CASSQDLGVGYGYTF. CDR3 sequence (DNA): TGCGCCAGCAGCCAAGATTTAGGGGTCGGCTATGGCTACACCTTC.

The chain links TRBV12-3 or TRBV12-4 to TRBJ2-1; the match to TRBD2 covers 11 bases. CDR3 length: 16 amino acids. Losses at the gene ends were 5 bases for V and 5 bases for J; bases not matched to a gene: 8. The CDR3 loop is CASSGSGGAIHNEQFF. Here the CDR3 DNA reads TGTGCCAGCAGTGGTAGCGGGGGGGCAATCCACAATGAGCAGTTCTTC.

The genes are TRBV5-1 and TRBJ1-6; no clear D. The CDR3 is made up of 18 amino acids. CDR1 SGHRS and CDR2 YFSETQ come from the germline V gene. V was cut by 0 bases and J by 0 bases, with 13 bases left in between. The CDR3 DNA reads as TGCGCCAGCAGCTTGGAGCCCGCGCTCCGCTCCTATAATTCACCCCTCCACTTT. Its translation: CASSLEPALRSYNSPLHF.

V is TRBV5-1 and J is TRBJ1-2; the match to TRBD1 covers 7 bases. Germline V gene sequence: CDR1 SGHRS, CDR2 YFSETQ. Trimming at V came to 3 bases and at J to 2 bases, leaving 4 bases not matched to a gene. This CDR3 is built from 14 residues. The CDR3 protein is CASSWGQQNYGYTF. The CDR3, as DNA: TGCGCCAGCAGCTGGGGACAGCAAAACTATGGCTACACCTTC. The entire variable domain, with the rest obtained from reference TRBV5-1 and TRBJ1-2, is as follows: KAGVTQTPRYLIKTRGQQVTLSCSPISGHRSVSWYQQTPGQGLQFLFEYFSETQRNKGNFPGRFSGRQFSNSRSEMNVSTLELGDSALYLCASSWGQQNYGYTFGSGTRLTVV.

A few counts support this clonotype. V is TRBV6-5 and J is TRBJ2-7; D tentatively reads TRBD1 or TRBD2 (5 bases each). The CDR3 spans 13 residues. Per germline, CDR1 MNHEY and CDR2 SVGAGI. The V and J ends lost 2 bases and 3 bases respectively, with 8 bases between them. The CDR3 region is CASSYGGNYEQYF. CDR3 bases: TGTGCCAGCAGTTACGGGGGAAACTACGAGCAGTACTTC.